What follows are 15 T cell receptor beta chains derived from one specimen sequenced in a study of shared clonotypes between healthy human individuals. The table came from immunoSEQ multiplex PCR; TCRdb's copy has only in-frame clones and leaves some out. The sample yields around 1.6 million clones, 95% to 99% seen once. The sample consisted of naive CD4+ T cells sorted from blood. Subset defined: CD45RA+ positively selected. The source of these receptors is a man younger than 40 in good health.

The genes are TRBV5-8 and TRBJ1-5; 9 nucleotides align to TRBD1. Per the germline V gene, CDR1 is SGHTS and CDR2 is YDEGEE. The CDR3 spans 16 residues. V shed 5 bases, J shed 6 bases, and the junction held 12 bases outside the gene matches. CDR3 in amino acids: CASREPGQGSGQPQHF. The CDR3 coding sequence is TGTGCCAGCAGAGAACCGGGACAGGGAAGCGGTCAGCCCCAGCATTTT.

The rearrangement joins TRBV9 to TRBJ1-3; D is ambiguous. V gave up 0 bases and J gave up 3 bases, with 4 bases separating them. The length of the CDR3 is 13 residues. Germline V gives CDR1 SGDLS, CDR2 YYNGEE. The CDR3 DNA reads TGTGCCAGCAGCGTAGCCGGTGGAAACACCATATATTTT. Protein: CASSVAGGNTIYF.

Turning to this clone: The sample has other DNA sequences that encode this CDR3 too. The chain recombines TRBV28 with TRBJ2-3; D remains unclear. CDR1 is MDHEN, CDR2 SYDVKM, per germline. V gave up 3 bases and J gave up 2 bases, with 3 bases separating them. The length of the CDR3 is 12 residues. CDR3 in amino acids: CASSFNTDTQYF. CDR3 DNA sequence: TGTGCCAGCAGTTTCAACACAGATACGCAGTATTTT.

Here the CDR3 DNA reads TGTGCCAGCTCGTACTCTGGGGCCAACGTCCTGACTTTC. Residues: CASSYSGANVLTF. The chain uses TRBV5-8 and TRBJ2-6; no definite D call. Germline V gives CDR1 SGHTS, CDR2 YDEGEE. The CDR3 is made up of 13 amino acids. The V end lost 7 bases, the J end lost 0 bases, and 5 bases lay between the germline ends.

The V call is TRBV25-1, the J call TRBJ1-3; D is undetermined. Per germline, CDR1 MGHDK and CDR2 SYGVNS. This CDR3 region has 15 residues. V was trimmed by 4 bases and J by 0 bases, leaving 10 bases between them. In nucleotides, the CDR3 is TGTGCCAGCAGTGGGTGGAGAAGCTCTGGAAACACCATATATTTT. This codes for CASSGWRSSGNTIYF.

The chain recombines TRBV7-9 with TRBJ2-1; the D is unclear. CDR1 SEHNR and CDR2 FQNEAQ come from the germline V gene (reference sequence). This CDR3 region has 13 residues. Trimming stripped 3 bases from V and 9 bases from J, with 12 bases between. DNA for the CDR3: TGTGCCAGCAGCTTTTCCGGTGCTGTTGAGCAGTTCTTC. Protein product: CASSFSGAVEQFF.

J is TRBJ1-1 and V is TRBV5-5, with D maybe TRBD1 (6 bases). Germline-derived CDR1 and CDR2 are SGHKS and YYEKEE (reference sequence). Trimming removed 7 bases at V and 7 bases at J, with 29 bases between. The CDR3 is made up of 17 amino acids. The CDR3 nucleotides are TGTGCCAGCGCCCCGGGCGGACAGTTAGGCCTTCGGGGTGAAGCTTTCTTT. Translated, it gives CASAPGGQLGLRGEAFF.

This chain connects TRBV6-1 to TRBJ2-7, with D perhaps matching TRBD2 (6 bases). Germline CDR1 reads MNHNS; CDR2 reads SASEGT. The V and J ends lost 8 bases and 4 bases respectively, with 15 bases between them. The CDR3 is 13 residues long. As DNA, the CDR3 is TGTGCCAGCGCCGGCGCGGGAAGGTACGAGCAGTACTTC. As protein: CASAGAGRYEQYF.

The chain combines TRBV6-5 with TRBJ2-7; the D gene could be TRBD1 or TRBD2 (5 bases each). The ends were cut back, 5 bases at V and 0 bases at J, with 11 bases in the middle. The CDR3 extends over 14 amino acids. Germline V gene sequence: CDR1 MNHEY, CDR2 SVGAGI. The CDR3 sequence: CASSRQRSSYEQYF. The DNA for the CDR3 is TGTGCCAGCAGTCGACAGCGGAGCTCCTACGAGCAGTACTTC.

The genes are TRBV14 and TRBJ2-2; TRBD2 agrees at 9 bases. From germline, CDR1 is SGHDN and CDR2 FVKESK. Trimming cost V 1 base and J 0 bases; bases outside gene matches: 15. This CDR3 is built from 21 residues. Written as DNA, the CDR3 is TGTGCCAGCAGCCAAGGTCCTGTTTGGTTTCCTAGCGGGACGAACACCGGGGAGCTGTTTTTT. This codes for CASSQGPVWFPSGTNTGELFF.

The gene calls are TRBV10-1 and TRBJ2-3; possible D gene TRBD2, 5 bases. Germline V gene lookup returns CDR1 WNHNN and CDR2 SYGVQD (reference sequence). This CDR3 comprises 14 residues. The ends were cut back, 2 bases at V and 3 bases at J, with 9 bases in the middle. For the CDR3, the DNA is TGCGCCAGCAGTGAGGCGAGCGGAACAGATACGCAGTATTTT. This sequence encodes CASSEASGTDTQYF.

This clone has only a few counts. The chain recombines TRBV7-9 with TRBJ1-3; possibly TRBD1 for D (5 bases). V gave up 7 bases and J gave up 4 bases, with 11 bases separating them. Looked up from germline, CDR1 is SEHNR and CDR2 is FQNEAQ (reference sequence). The CDR3 loop spans 13 amino acids. Here the CDR3 DNA reads TGTGCCAGCACCGGGGCTCCGGGAAACACCATATATTTT. It yields the protein CASTGAPGNTIYF.

The V and J genes are TRBV15 and TRBJ2-1; the D gene is possibly TRBD1 (6 bases). Trimming cost V 2 bases and J 7 bases, with 18 bases left between them. CDR3 length: 16 amino acids. The germline V gene encodes CDR1 LNHNV and CDR2 YYDKDF (reference sequence). The CDR3 DNA is TGTGCCACCAGCAGATCCGGACAGAGGCCCGCAAATGAGCAGTTCTTC. This codes for CATSRSGQRPANEQFF.

This rearrangement joins TRBV6-5 to TRBJ1-3; no definite D call. Trimming left V 7 bases short and J 0 bases short, with 10 bases between. Germline assignment: CDR1 MNHEY and CDR2 SVGAGI. The CDR3 extends over 14 amino acids. The chain's CDR3 is CASISVSSGNTIYF. The CDR3 region has the DNA TGTGCCAGCATATCAGTCTCCTCTGGAAACACCATATATTTT.

DNA for the CDR3: TGTGCCAGCAGCCCCGGGTCACAAGGCGAGCAGTACTTC. This encodes CASSPGSQGEQYF. The chain carries TRBV7-2 and TRBJ2-7; D unclear. There are 13 residues in the CDR3. V lost 5 bases and J lost 6, with 14 bases in between. Germline V gives CDR1 SGHTA, CDR2 FQGNSA. Based on the CDR3 plus reference TRBV7-2 and TRBJ2-7, the full variable domain is GAGVSQSPSNKVTEKGKDVELRCDPISGHTALYWYRQSLGQGLEFLIYFQGNSAPDKSGLPSDRFSAERTGGSVSTLTIQRTQQEDSAVYLCASSPGSQGEQYFGPGTRLTVT.